This T cell receptor (beta chain) appears in the sequencing data of a study of T cell responses to AZD1222 COVID-19 vaccine. Concerning this clone: Its cognate antigen is unknown.

Study-level results: Nearly half of unique spike-specific TCRs reportedly avoided B.1.351 and B.1.1.7 mutated regions.

Using immunoSEQ multiplex PCR, the repertoire was profiled, and TCRdb retains in-frame clones only, with some absent. The sample lists about 170,000 clones; roughly 93% were seen once. Germline loops: CDR1 MNHEY, CDR2 SVGAGI. Trimming pared 2 bases from V and 0 bases from J, leaving 10 bases between. The CDR3 contains 15 residues. The sequence was obtained from an adult in good health. The chain joins TRBV6-5 to TRBJ1-1; D not resolved. The source was peripheral blood, collected on day 0 of AZD1222 vaccination. Here the CDR3 DNA reads TGTGCCAGCAGTTACGCCGGGATAGTGAACACTGAAGCTTTCTTT. This translates into CASSYAGIVNTEAFF.